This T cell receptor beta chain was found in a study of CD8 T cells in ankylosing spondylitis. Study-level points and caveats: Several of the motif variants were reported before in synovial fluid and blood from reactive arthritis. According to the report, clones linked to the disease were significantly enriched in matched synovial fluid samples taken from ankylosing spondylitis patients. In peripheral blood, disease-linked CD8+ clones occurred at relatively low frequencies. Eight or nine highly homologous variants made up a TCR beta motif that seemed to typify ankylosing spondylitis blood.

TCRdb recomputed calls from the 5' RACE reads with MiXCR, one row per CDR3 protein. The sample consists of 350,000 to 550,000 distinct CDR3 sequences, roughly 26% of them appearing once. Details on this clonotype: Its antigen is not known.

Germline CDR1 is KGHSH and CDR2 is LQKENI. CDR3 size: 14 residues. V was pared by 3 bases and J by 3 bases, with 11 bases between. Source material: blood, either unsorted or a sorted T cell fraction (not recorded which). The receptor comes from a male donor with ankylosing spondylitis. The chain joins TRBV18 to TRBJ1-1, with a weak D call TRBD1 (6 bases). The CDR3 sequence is CASSPSEGDTEAFF. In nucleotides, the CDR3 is TGTGCCAGCTCACCCTCCGAGGGGGACACTGAAGCTTTCTTT.